This TCR beta chain originates from a study of shared clonotypes between healthy human individuals. This clone came up a few times. The assay was carried out at the deep level. The method was immunoSEQ multiplex PCR; TCRdb's version includes in-frame clones alone and lacks a portion of them. The top ten clones hold roughly 1.5% of a sample with nearly 1 million clones, less than 85% of them seen once. This CDR3 contains 13 residues. Germline lookup yields CDR1 KGHSH and CDR2 LQKENI. V was clipped by 2 bases and J by 8 bases; unmatched bases: 3. This receptor was taken from a man between 18 and 29 years old in good health. Input material: memory CD4+ T cells sorted from blood. Sample subset: CD45RA-negative fraction. V is TRBV18 and J is TRBJ2-4, with 7 bases fitting TRBD1. In DNA, the CDR3 is TGTGCCAGCTCACCAAACAGGGGTGACATTCAGTACTTC. It encodes CASSPNRGDIQYF.